These 15 T cell receptor beta chains share one sample of origin, sequenced in a study of blood T cells in healthy people across ages. Primers used in a second PCR of about 7 to 11 cycles were a sample-barcoded 5' primer and a J-beta primer mix. TCRdb passed the 5' RACE reads through MiXCR, listing each CDR3 protein once. This table has about 1.4 million distinct CDR3 sequences, around 55% appearing once. Sequenced sample: blood. These TCRs come from a man aged 18 to 29 in good health.

J is TRBJ2-1 and V is TRBV27; D is unresolved. The germline V gene has CDR1 MNHEY and CDR2 SMNVEV (reference sequence). V lost 8 bases and J lost 10, with 12 bases in between. This CDR3 is 11 amino acids long. DNA of the CDR3: TGTGCCAGCTGGGCTGGGTGCGAGCAGTTCTTC. Protein product: CASWAGCEQFF.

The chain has TRBV3-1 and TRBJ2-2; D is unresolved. Deletions cut 5 bases from V and 0 bases from J, with 10 bases between. Germline V gives CDR1 LGHDT, CDR2 YNNKEL (reference sequence). The CDR3 consists of 15 residues. CDR3 sequence: CASSGRWANTGELFF. CDR3 DNA sequence: TGTGCCAGCAGCGGACGGTGGGCGAACACCGGGGAGCTGTTTTTT.

The gene calls are TRBV4-3 and TRBJ2-7, with D possibly being TRBD1 or TRBD2 (5 bases each). The V gene lost 3 bases and the J gene lost 2 bases, with 14 bases spanning the gap. The CDR3 length is 15 residues. Germline CDR1 LGHNA, CDR2 YSLEER. The CDR3 sequence: CASSHRDGSAYEQYF. The CDR3, as DNA: TGCGCCAGCAGCCATAGGGACGGCTCGGCCTACGAGCAGTACTTC.

The genes are TRBV7-9 and TRBJ1-2, with D perhaps matching TRBD1 (5 bases). CDR3 size: 14 residues. Trimming stripped 1 base from V and 6 bases from J, with 12 bases between. CDR1 and CDR2 from the germline V gene are SEHNR and FQNEAQ (reference sequence). For the CDR3, the DNA is TGTGCCAGCAGCTTAGTACAGGTCGCCGATGGCTACACCTTC. Protein product: CASSLVQVADGYTF.

The CDR3 sequence is CSVEIDRGRVAELFF. Written as DNA, the CDR3 is TGCAGCGTTGAAATAGACAGGGGTAGGGTTGCTGAGCTGTTTTTT. V usage is TRBV29-1 and J usage is TRBJ2-2; 8 bases align to TRBD1. With 2 bases clipped from V and 11 bases from J, the junction kept 13 bases outside the gene matches. This CDR3 region has 15 residues. Germline values: CDR1 SQVTM, CDR2 ANQGSEA.

The CDR3 region has the DNA TGTGCCAGCAGCTCCGGAGGTCCCCAAAACATTCAGTACTTC. The encoded protein is CASSSGGPQNIQYF. The chain uses TRBV7-2 and TRBJ2-4; tentative D call: TRBD2 (5 bases). The CDR3 consists of 14 residues. Trimming took 4 bases from V and 5 from J, leaving 12 bases between them. Germline assignment: CDR1 SGHTA and CDR2 FQGNSA.

The chain employs TRBV12-3 or TRBV12-4 and TRBJ2-7; 10 nucleotides match TRBD2. The assigned J gene may be wrong: the sequence end matches TRBJ2-5 better. There are 17 residues in the CDR3. The CDR3 region is CASSPLRISGGAETQYF. The CDR3 region has the DNA TGTGCCAGCAGCCCCCTGCGTATCAGCGGGGGGGCAGAGACCCAGTACTTC.

The CDR3 sequence is CSADPGEETQYF. The CDR3 DNA is TGCAGTGCTGACCCGGGAGAAGAGACCCAGTACTTC. The chain recombines TRBV20-1 with TRBJ2-5, with D tentatively TRBD2 (6 bases). The CDR3 sequence is 12 residues long. Germline V gene data show CDR1 as DFQATT and CDR2 as SNEGSKA (reference sequence). The V and J ends lost 5 bases and 3 bases respectively, with 10 bases between them.

The genes are TRBV27 and TRBJ2-3; unclear D gene. The V end lost 7 bases, the J end lost 8 bases, and 16 bases lay between the germline ends. The CDR3 sequence is 13 residues long. CDR1 is MNHEY and CDR2 is SMNVEV in the germline V gene (reference sequence). CDR3 residues: CASMAMAPGTQYF. The CDR3 nucleotides are TGTGCCAGCATGGCCATGGCCCCCGGTACGCAGTATTTT.

This sequence joins TRBV10-3 and TRBJ2-5; D might be TRBD2 (5 bases). The CDR3 spans 14 residues. V lost 0 bases to trimming and J lost 5 bases, with 10 bases between them. CDR1 and CDR2 from the germline V gene are ENHRY and SYGVKD. DNA for the CDR3: TGTGCCATCAGTGAGTCTGGGGAGATCGAGACCCAGTACTTC. This encodes CAISESGEIETQYF.

This clonotype showed up just a few times. The chain recombines TRBV20-1 with TRBJ1-5; 9 bases agree with TRBD1. Germline CDR1 and CDR2: DFQATT and SNEGSKA (reference sequence). Trimming at V came to 4 bases and at J to 5 bases, leaving 3 bases not matched to a gene. CDR3 length equals 13 residues. DNA for the CDR3: TGCAGTGCTAACGGACAGGGGTATCAGCCCCAGCATTTT. It yields the protein CSANGQGYQPQHF.

Only a few counts were recorded for this clonotype. The chain employs TRBV4-1 and TRBJ1-5; D ambiguous. Looked up from germline, CDR1 is MGHRA and CDR2 is YSYEKL. Deletions cut 1 base from V and 9 bases from J, with 7 bases between. The CDR3 runs to 12 residues. CDR3 in DNA: TGCGCCAGCAGCCAAGTTGGAGGGCCCCAGCATTTT. It encodes CASSQVGGPQHF.

This clonotype has just one count. The genes are TRBV13 and TRBJ2-4, with 11 bases matching TRBD2. CDR1 is PRHDT, CDR2 FYEKMQ, per germline (reference sequence). The CDR3 loop spans 16 amino acids. J was trimmed by 1 base and V by 4 bases; bases with no gene match: 3. The CDR3 loop reads CASSSLAGEAKNIQYF. The CDR3 nucleotides are TGTGCCAGCAGCTCACTAGCGGGGGAGGCCAAAAACATTCAGTACTTC. Complete variable domain (other parts from reference TRBV13 and TRBJ2-4): AAGVIQSPRHLIKEKRETATLKCYPIPRHDTVYWYQQGPGQDPQFLISFYEKMQSDKGSIPDRFSAQQFSDYHSELNMSSLELGDSALYFCASSSLAGEAKNIQYFGAGTRLSVL.

J is TRBJ1-5 and V is TRBV4-1; D remains unclear. This CDR3 region has 16 residues. V was cut by 5 bases and J by 6 bases, with 20 bases left in between. Looked up from germline, CDR1 is MGHRA and CDR2 is YSYEKL. DNA for the CDR3: TGCGCCAGCAGCAACAAGTTGATGGGATTAGGTCAGCCCCAGCATTTT. Its translation is CASSNKLMGLGQPQHF.

With respect to this clonotype: A junction end diverges from the germline sequence, so it may reflect a read error. The chain carries TRBV6-1 and TRBJ1-2, with unresolved D. The CDR3 is 14 residues long. CDR1 is MNHNS and CDR2 is SASEGT in the germline V gene. In DNA form, the CDR3 reads TGTGCCTGCAGTGAAGGTACGACATCGGTAGGCTACACCTTC. Amino acid sequence: CACSEGTTSVGYTF.